Each of the 24 T cell receptor beta chains below was sequenced from the same sample in a study of identical twins. TCRdb called the 5' RACE reads again in MiXCR, with one record for every CDR3 protein. The sample contains about 530,000 distinct CDR3 sequences, approximately 20% of which appear only once. The same sample was also used in a study of yellow fever vaccine responses in identical twins.

Source material: CD4+ T cells sorted from blood. The source of these receptors is a woman younger than 30 in good health.

V is TRBV5-1 and J is TRBJ2-3; the match to TRBD2 covers 12 bases. Germline assignment: CDR1 SGHRS and CDR2 YFSETQ. This CDR3 has 17 residues. J was trimmed by 2 bases and V by 0 bases; bases with no gene match: 4. CDR3 region: CASSLVPSGRDTDTQYF. In nucleotides, the CDR3 is TGCGCCAGCAGCTTGGTCCCTAGCGGGAGGGACACAGATACGCAGTATTTT.

The chain is built from TRBV12-3 or TRBV12-4 and TRBJ1-4, with D uncertain. This CDR3 spans 15 amino acids. The V gene lost 4 bases and the J gene lost 2 bases, with 11 bases spanning the gap. The CDR3 nucleotides read TGTGCCAGCAGTTCCGACTTTGGCACTAATGAAAAACTGTTTTTT. Translated, it gives CASSSDFGTNEKLFF.

The chain employs TRBV6-1 and TRBJ2-7; D is uncertain. CDR3 length: 13 amino acids. The ends were cut back, 2 bases at V and 2 bases at J, with 7 bases in the middle. Looked up from germline, CDR1 is MNHNS and CDR2 is SASEGT. CDR3 in amino acids: CASSESGPYEQYF. CDR3 nucleotides: TGTGCCAGCAGTGAATCCGGGCCCTACGAGCAGTACTTC.

V gene TRBV12-3 or TRBV12-4 combines with J gene TRBJ2-3; no definite D call. Trimming cost V 5 bases and J 3 bases, with 15 bases left between them. This CDR3 has 15 residues. For the CDR3, the DNA is TGTGCCAGCAGTCCCCGGACGCCCAGGACAGATACGCAGTATTTT. The encoded protein is CASSPRTPRTDTQYF.

The J gene is TRBJ2-3, the V gene TRBV5-6, with 11 nucleotides matching TRBD2. Unmatched junction bases numbered 8, after V lost 4 bases and J lost 7 bases. The CDR3 totals 15 residues. Germline CDR1 reads SGHDT; CDR2 reads YYEEEE. The CDR3 sequence: CASSGGTSGPYTQYF. DNA for the CDR3: TGTGCCAGCAGCGGCGGGACTAGCGGACCCTATACGCAGTATTTT.

The chain links TRBV29-1 to TRBJ2-4; 13 nucleotides align to TRBD2. The junction had 4 bases not matched to a gene; V was cut back by 1 base and J by 1 base. The length of the CDR3 is 17 residues. The germline gives CDR1 SQVTM, CDR2 ANQGSEA. The CDR3 loop is CSVEGLAGGAAKNIQYF. The CDR3 DNA reads TGCAGCGTTGAAGGACTAGCGGGAGGAGCGGCCAAAAACATTCAGTACTTC. Based on the CDR3 plus reference TRBV29-1 and TRBJ2-4, the full variable domain is SAVISQKPSRDICQRGTSLTIQCQVDSQVTMMFWYRQQPGQSLTLIATANQGSEATYESGFVIDKFPISRPNLTFSTLTVSNMSPEDSSIYLCSVEGLAGGAAKNIQYFGAGTRLSVL.

There are a few counts of this clonotype. The gene calls are TRBV29-1 and TRBJ2-3; D perhaps matches TRBD1 (6 bases). The CDR3 consists of 13 residues. V lost 6 bases and J lost 1, with 11 bases in between. Germline CDR1 and CDR2: SQVTM and ANQGSEA. The CDR3, as DNA: TGCAGCGTCCGGGACACCCGCACAGATACGCAGTATTTT. Translating it yields CSVRDTRTDTQYF.

There are a few counts of this clonotype. V gene TRBV12-3 or TRBV12-4 combines with J gene TRBJ2-7, with D possibly being TRBD1 (5 bases). The CDR3 extends over 14 amino acids. The ends were cut back, 6 bases at V and 0 bases at J, with 12 bases in the middle. This chain's CDR3 is CASRDMESSYEQYF. CDR3 coding DNA: TGTGCCAGCAGGGACATGGAGAGCTCCTACGAGCAGTACTTC.

This clonotype occurred a few times. J is TRBJ2-3 and V is TRBV7-2; 8 nucleotides agree with TRBD2. CDR3 length equals 17 residues. CDR1 and CDR2 from the germline V gene are SGHTA and FQGNSA. The trim removed 2 bases at V and 2 bases at J, leaving 9 bases unmatched. The CDR3 sequence is CASSLFREGRLTDTQYF. The CDR3 bases are TGTGCCAGCAGCTTATTTCGGGAGGGCCGACTCACAGATACGCAGTATTTT.

The chain employs TRBV7-8 and TRBJ2-1; tentative D call: TRBD1 (5 bases). This CDR3 is 14 amino acids long. Germline lookup yields CDR1 SGHVS and CDR2 FQNEAQ. V was trimmed by 1 base and J by 5 bases, leaving 9 bases between them. CDR3: CASSLGRAHNEQFF. CDR3 DNA: TGTGCCAGCAGCTTAGGCAGGGCACACAATGAGCAGTTCTTC.

This clonotype was seen only a few times. The rearrangement joins TRBV20-1 to TRBJ1-1; no reliable D call. This CDR3 region has 13 residues. V dropped 2 bases and J dropped 2 bases, with 9 bases sitting between them. The V gene's germline CDR1 is DFQATT and CDR2 SNEGSKA (reference sequence). The CDR3 loop is CSARYVANTEAFF. CDR3 sequence (DNA): TGCAGTGCTAGATACGTTGCTAACACTGAAGCTTTCTTT.

This chain links TRBV20-1 with TRBJ2-6; unclear D gene. V was shortened by 0 bases and J by 2 bases, with 5 bases between the two germline ends. Per the germline V gene, CDR1 is DFQATT and CDR2 is SNEGSKA (reference sequence). The length of the CDR3 is 14 residues. This CDR3 is CSARDGTGANVLTF. The CDR3 bases are TGCAGTGCTAGAGATGGGACTGGGGCCAACGTCCTGACTTTC.

The chain combines TRBV29-1 with TRBJ2-7, with TRBD1 as a possible D gene (6 bases). CDR3 length: 15 amino acids. From germline, CDR1 is SQVTM and CDR2 ANQGSEA. V was cut by 6 bases and J by 1 base, with 19 bases left in between. The CDR3 loop is CSVVSGALKSYEQYF. DNA for the CDR3: TGCAGCGTGGTCTCAGGGGCGCTTAAATCCTACGAGCAGTACTTC.

There are a few counts of this clonotype. CDR3 coding DNA: TGTGCCAGCAGTTCGGACAGGGGGAACAATCAGCCCCAGCATTTT. It is translated as CASSSDRGNNQPQHF. The chain has TRBV6-5 and TRBJ1-5; 10 bases line up with TRBD1. Germline trimming cut 4 bases from V and 3 bases from J; bases unmatched to any gene: 3. This CDR3 contains 15 residues. The germline gives CDR1 MNHEY, CDR2 SVGAGI.

This clonotype has ten or more counts. The chain is built from TRBV24-1 and TRBJ1-5; D unclear. Germline V CDR1 and CDR2: KGHDR, SFDVKD. V was cut by 2 bases and J by 4 bases, with 17 bases left in between. This CDR3 is built from 17 residues. DNA of the CDR3: TGTGCCACCAGTGATTCTATTGAGGGTGGTGGGAATCAGCCCCAGCATTTT. It translates to CATSDSIEGGGNQPQHF.

This chain joins TRBV7-9 and TRBJ2-2, with 10 bases matching TRBD2. V lost 10 bases and J lost 5; bases outside the gene matches: 13. Germline values: CDR1 SEHNR, CDR2 FQNEAQ (reference sequence). This CDR3 has 16 residues. CDR3 region: CATPRLAGVLTGELFF. The CDR3 DNA sequence: TGTGCCACCCCCCGGCTAGCGGGAGTTTTAACCGGGGAGCTGTTTTTT.

This clonotype was seen a handful of times. This rearrangement joins TRBV28 to TRBJ2-1, with TRBD1 matching over 8 bases. CDR1 and CDR2 from the germline V gene are MDHEN and SYDVKM. V lost 5 bases and J lost 10; bases outside the gene matches: 13. CDR3 length: 15 amino acids. As DNA, the CDR3 is TGTGCCAGCAGTCCCGCGGACAGGGCTGTACGGGAGCAGTTCTTC. It encodes CASSPADRAVREQFF.

The DNA for the CDR3 is TGTGCCACCAGCACCGGGACTACGGGCAATGAGCAGTTCTTC. This translates into CATSTGTTGNEQFF. The chain links TRBV15 to TRBJ2-1; 7 bases map to TRBD2. The CDR3 has 14 residues. J gave up 6 bases and V 4 bases, and 6 bases lay outside the gene matches. From germline, CDR1 is LNHNV and CDR2 YYDKDF (reference sequence).

The V and J genes are TRBV7-8 and TRBJ2-4, with 8 bases matching TRBD1. The CDR3 is 18 amino acids. J gave up 0 bases and V 5 bases, and 12 bases lay outside the gene matches. The germline CDR1 and CDR2 sequences are SGHVS and FQNEAQ. Written as DNA, the CDR3 is TGTGCCAGCAGCACCGGACAGGGTTCCCCTCTAGCCAAAAACATTCAGTACTTC. It is translated as CASSTGQGSPLAKNIQYF.

V is TRBV4-1 and J is TRBJ2-1; 8 bases are a match to TRBD1. Germline CDR1 MGHRA, CDR2 YSYEKL. Trimming removed 0 bases from V and 0 bases from J; junction bases left unmatched: 4. The CDR3 contains 17 residues. As DNA, the CDR3 is TGCGCCAGCAGCCAAGATGCCGACAGGGGCTCCTACAATGAGCAGTTCTTC. Translated, it gives CASSQDADRGSYNEQFF.

The V call is TRBV12-3 or TRBV12-4, the J call TRBJ1-3; 7 bases are shared with TRBD1. CDR3 length: 13 residues. The V and J ends lost 4 bases and 4 bases, in that order; junction bases with no gene match: 1. As DNA, the CDR3 is TGTGCCAGCAGTTCGGACAGGGGAAACACCATATATTTT. Translation: CASSSDRGNTIYF.

CDR3 nucleotides: TGTGCCAGCAGCCAAGACGAGGGGACAGCCCGAGTGGAGCAGTTCTTC. Protein: CASSQDEGTARVEQFF. This rearrangement joins TRBV14 to TRBJ2-1; TRBD1 aligns across 7 bases. The V gene's germline CDR1 is SGHDN and CDR2 FVKESK. V lost 0 bases, J lost 10 bases, and 12 bases stayed unmatched. CDR3 length: 16 amino acids.

The chain couples TRBV3-1 to TRBJ2-6, with D hard to call. From germline, CDR1 is LGHDT and CDR2 YNNKEL (reference sequence). This CDR3 has 16 amino acids. The germline V and J ends were trimmed by 1 base and 4 bases, with 11 bases remaining between them. The CDR3 region has the DNA TGTGCCAGCAGCCAAGCCCCTCTTAACGGGGCCAACGTCCTGACTTTC. The encoded protein is CASSQAPLNGANVLTF.

The chain has TRBV28 and TRBJ2-1, with 7 bases lining up with TRBD2. Germline values: CDR1 MDHEN, CDR2 SYDVKM. V was clipped by 3 bases and J by 5 bases; unmatched bases: 7. This CDR3 has 15 residues. CDR3 in DNA: TGTGCCAGCAGTTTGGGCGGGAGTAACGACAATGAGCAGTTCTTC. It specifies CASSLGGSNDNEQFF.